This T cell receptor beta chain was identified during a study of T cell responses to AZD1222 COVID-19 vaccine. General study points: Unmutated regions of variants are reportedly targeted by nearly half of spike-specific TCRs. Repertoire collection took place solely once the T cell response had peaked. Spike-specific TCR breadth and depth grew following two AZD1222 doses. Donors in the cohort were predominantly white British and more often female, and clonal diversity was possibly underestimated.

Sequencing was performed with immunoSEQ multiplex PCR; in TCRdb, only in-frame clones are kept and a portion is missing. The data show more than 95,000 clones, with around 89% seen just once and roughly 6.9% held by the top ten. Details on this clone: Antigen specificity is unknown. Its ends do not fully match the called genes, so a read error is possible.

This CDR3 comprises 13 residues. Germline CDR1 reads LGHNA; CDR2 reads YSLEER. The J gene is TRBJ1-1, the V gene TRBV4-3; no reliable D call. This sequence originates from an adult who received the AZD1222 COVID-19 vaccine. This specimen was peripheral blood, taken 28 days after the second AZD1222 dose. The CDR3 sequence is CASRKAWNSEAFF. The CDR3 DNA follows: TGCGCCAGCAGAAAGGCCTGGAACTCTGAAGCTTTCTTT.